This is a list of T cell receptor beta chains from one sample in a study of cytomegalovirus exposure and HLA in healthy donors. TCRdb keeps only in-frame clones here, not all; method: immunoSEQ multiplex PCR. The sample records 150,000 to 200,000 clones, approximately 85% being singletons. What was sequenced was PBMCs. These receptors all come from a man younger than 35 in good health and CMV-seropositive. CDR3s include the opening cysteine and the closing phenylalanine or tryptophan. Size tells how often a clone was seen (once, few, many) or the class of an expanded clone, and some rows leave it out.

J | V | size | CDR3
TRBJ2-7 | TRBV7-9 | . | CASSLAPRTEHSYEQYF
TRBJ1-6 | TRBV10-2 | . | CASRRQGSNSPLHF
TRBJ1-2 | TRBV5-4 | once | CASSQVPYSNYGYTF
TRBJ2-1 | TRBV9 | . | CASSAGTGFYNEQFF
TRBJ1-4 | TRBV27 | . | CASSPRGGEKLFF
TRBJ1-1 | TRBV6-6 | few | CASSYGPWVTEAFF
TRBJ2-3 | TRBV19 | . | CVTAERGPWDTQYF
TRBJ1-2 | TRBV7-2 | . | CASSLGTGANYGYTF
TRBJ2-3 | TRBV7-6 | . | CASSLFGTSEADTQYF
TRBJ2-7 | TRBV10-3 | once | CAISAGTFAYEQYF
TRBJ1-3 | TRBV6-4 | . | CASKFFGQGLFSGNTIYF
TRBJ2-4 | TRBV30 | . | CALQTRLAGGLAKNIQYF
TRBJ2-3 | TRBV5-6 | . | CASSSGLAPYTDTQYF
. | TRBV7-9 | . | CASSLGRTGWHEQYF
TRBJ2-6 | TRBV5-1 | . | CASSAGQTSGANVLTF
TRBJ1-1 | TRBV7-2 | . | CASSLASENTEAFF
TRBJ2-7 | TRBV7-9 | . | CASSLGYRDSYEQYF
. | TRBV4-1 | . | CASSQGPTGGITYEQYF
. | TRBV10-3 | . | CAIRPAGSYEQYF
TRBJ1-2 | TRBV9 | . | CASSVGSGKQHGYTF
TRBJ2-2 | TRBV5-1 | . | CASSLRRAGGFQNTGELFF
TRBJ1-1 | TRBV5-5 | . | CASSNTQGGSTEAFF
TRBJ2-7 | TRBV9 | . | CASSVGSGKEQYF
TRBJ1-5 | TRBV5-6 | . | CASSLYGGSGNQPQHF